The 8 T cell receptor beta chains reported below all come from one sample, sequenced in a study of PD-1 blockade in classical Hodgkin lymphoma. Here immunoSEQ multiplex PCR was the method, and the copy in TCRdb shows in-frame clones only, minus some. The table lists over 75,000 clones, about nine tenths of them singletons. Time point given: cycle 4 day 1 (C4D1), after six to seven weeks of nivolumab. There was relapse after autologous stem cell transplantation in every patient, and there was variation in brentuximab vedotin exposure. The material sequenced was peripheral blood mononuclear cells (PBMCs), taken before the fourth cycle of nivolumab. The receptors shown here come from a human donor with classical Hodgkin lymphoma.

The chain joins TRBV28 to TRBJ1-1; TRBD1 is a possible D gene (6 bases). Looked up from germline, CDR1 is MDHEN and CDR2 is SYDVKM. Trimming removed 8 bases from V and 0 bases from J, with 10 bases in between. The CDR3 is made up of 13 amino acids. Written as DNA, the CDR3 is TGTGCCAGCCGACAGGTCATGAACACTGAAGCTTTCTTT. It codes for CASRQVMNTEAFF.

V usage is TRBV5-6 and J usage is TRBJ1-2, with 9 bases that match TRBD1. This CDR3 contains 14 residues. V dropped 3 bases and J dropped 5; count of bases not matched to a gene: 5. Germline V gene data show CDR1 as SGHDT and CDR2 as YYEEEE. CDR3: CASSYGTGRYGYTF. DNA for the CDR3: TGTGCCAGCAGCTACGGGACAGGGAGGTATGGCTACACCTTC. The full variable domain, completed using reference TRBV5-6 and TRBJ1-2, is DAGVTQSPTHLIKTRGQQVTLRCSPKSGHDTVSWYQQALGQGPQFIFQYYEEEERQRGNFPDRFSGHQFPNYSSELNVNALLLGDSALYLCASSYGTGRYGYTFGSGTRLTVV.

The chain couples TRBV29-1 to TRBJ2-7; 8 bases are a match to TRBD2. V lost 1 base, J lost 4 bases, and 6 bases stayed unmatched. The CDR3 is 14 amino acids. From germline, CDR1 is SQVTM and CDR2 ANQGSEA. The CDR3 DNA sequence: TGCAGCGTTGAAGGTAGCGGGGCGCTATACGAGCAGTACTTC. The encoded protein is CSVEGSGALYEQYF.

The table lists this clone with a few counts. This chain joins TRBV9 and TRBJ1-6; D unresolved. CDR1 SGDLS and CDR2 YYNGEE come from the germline V gene. The CDR3 runs 14 residues. The V end lost 4 bases, the J end lost 6 bases, and 11 bases lay between the germline ends. The CDR3 nucleotides are TGTGCCAGCAGCTCGGGTCTTCTTAATTCACCCCTCCACTTT. Translated, it gives CASSSGLLNSPLHF.

J is TRBJ1-2 and V is TRBV4-1; TRBD1 is a possible D gene (5 bases). Germline V CDR1 and CDR2: MGHRA, YSYEKL. Trimming took 0 bases from V and 8 from J, leaving 13 bases between them. CDR3 length: 14 amino acids. Here the CDR3 DNA reads TGCGCCAGCAGCCAAGATACAGGTGAATGGGGCTACACCTTC. Translating it yields CASSQDTGEWGYTF.

The chain couples TRBV30 to TRBJ1-3, with D perhaps matching TRBD1 (5 bases). The CDR3 sequence is 16 residues long. V lost 4 bases and J 4 bases, leaving 20 bases between the germline ends. Per germline, CDR1 GTSNPN and CDR2 SVGIG (reference sequence). CDR3 nucleotides: TGTGCCTGGATCCCTAATAGAGGGGTAACGGGAAACACCATATATTTT. This encodes CAWIPNRGVTGNTIYF. Combining the CDR3 with reference TRBV30 and TRBJ1-3 gives the whole variable domain SQTIHQWPATLVQPVGSPLSLECTVEGTSNPNLYWYRQAAGRGLQLLFYSVGIGQISSEVPQNLSASRPQDRQFILSSKKLLLSDSGFYLCAWIPNRGVTGNTIYFGEGSWLTVV.

This chain uses TRBV7-9 with TRBJ2-7, with 7 bases identical to TRBD2. This CDR3 contains 13 residues. The V gene's germline CDR1 is SEHNR and CDR2 FQNEAQ (reference sequence). V gave up 11 bases and J gave up 3 bases; unmatched junction bases: 10. The CDR3: CAASQVAGYEQYF. For the CDR3, the DNA is TGTGCCGCCAGTCAAGTAGCGGGCTACGAGCAGTACTTC.

The chain combines TRBV2 with TRBJ1-2; D unclear. Germline V CDR1 and CDR2: SNHLY, FYNNEI. Deletions cut 9 bases from V and 4 bases from J, with 21 bases between. The CDR3 contains 15 residues. The CDR3 sequence: CARSKGQARSYGYTF. The CDR3 region has the DNA TGTGCCAGGTCTAAAGGGCAGGCCCGTTCCTATGGCTACACCTTC.